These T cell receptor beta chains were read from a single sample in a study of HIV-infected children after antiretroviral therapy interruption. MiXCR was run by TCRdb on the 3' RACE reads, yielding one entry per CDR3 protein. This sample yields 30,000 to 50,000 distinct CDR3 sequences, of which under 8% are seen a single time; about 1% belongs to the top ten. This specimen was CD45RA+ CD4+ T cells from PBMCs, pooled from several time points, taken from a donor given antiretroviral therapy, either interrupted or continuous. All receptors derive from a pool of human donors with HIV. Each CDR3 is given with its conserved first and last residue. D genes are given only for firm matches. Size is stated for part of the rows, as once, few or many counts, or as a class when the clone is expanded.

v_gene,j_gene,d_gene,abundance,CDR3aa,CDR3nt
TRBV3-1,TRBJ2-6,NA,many,CASSPRGVGANVLTF,TGTGCCAGCAGCCCCAGGGGGGTCGGGGCCAACGTCCTGACTTTC
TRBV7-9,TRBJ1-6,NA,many,CASTPQGLGSPLHF,TGTGCCAGCACACCACAGGGCTTGGGCTCACCCCTCCACTTT
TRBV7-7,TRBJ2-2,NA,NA,CAVGQPNTGELFF,TGTGCTGTGGGGCAGCCGAACACCGGGGAGCTGTTTTTT
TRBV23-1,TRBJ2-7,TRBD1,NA,CASSLVGTGGPGEQYF,TGCGCCAGCAGCCTGGTGGGGACAGGGGGCCCCGGGGAGCAGTACTTC
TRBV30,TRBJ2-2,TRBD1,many,CAWRDRGPGQLYF,TGTGCCTGGAGGGACAGGGGGCCCGGGCAGCTCTACTTT
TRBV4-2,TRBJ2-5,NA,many,CASSQERTQGRVQDTQYF,TGTGCCAGCAGCCAAGAAAGAACCCAGGGGAGAGTCCAAGACACCCAGTACTTT
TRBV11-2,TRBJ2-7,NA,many,CASSRKVGIYEQYF,TGTGCCAGCAGCCGGAAAGTGGGGATATACGAGCAGTACTTC
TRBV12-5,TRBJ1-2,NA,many,CASGLVGWIGDYNYGYTF,TGTGCTAGTGGTTTGGTAGGTTGGATAGGGGATTATAACTATGGCTACACCTTC
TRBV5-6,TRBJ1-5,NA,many,CASSLGPSLVNQPQHF,TGTGCCAGCAGCTTGGGTCCCAGCCTGGTCAATCAGCCCCAGCATTTT
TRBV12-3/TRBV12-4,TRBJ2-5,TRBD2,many,CASSRGLAGGPELSETQYF,TGTGCCAGCAGCCGGGGACTAGCGGGGGGGCCCGAACTTTCGGAGACCCAGTACTTC
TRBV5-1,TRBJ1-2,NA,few,CASSLGQSYGYTF,TGCGCCAGCAGCTTGGGACAGAGCTATGGCTACACCTTC
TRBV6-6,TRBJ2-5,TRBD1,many,CASGDGQGRDTQYF,TGTGCCAGCGGTGATGGACAGGGTCGGGACACCCAGTACTTT
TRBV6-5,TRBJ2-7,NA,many,CASSYSRSPAHRSYEQYF,TGTGCCAGCAGTTACTCGAGATCCCCGGCACATCGCTCCTACGAGCAGTACTTC
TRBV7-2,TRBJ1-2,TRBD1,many,CASSLGDRVPYGYTF,TGTGCCAGCAGCTTAGGCGACAGGGTCCCATATGGCTACACCTTC
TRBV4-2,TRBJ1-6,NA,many,CASSQEPPGDSPLHF,TGTGCCAGCAGCCAAGAACCGCCAGGGGATTCACCCCTCCACTTT
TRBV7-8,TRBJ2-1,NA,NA,CASSPPRQDLYNEQFF,TGTGCCAGCAGCCCCCCGAGACAGGACCTTTACAATGAGCAGTTCTTC
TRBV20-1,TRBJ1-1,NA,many,CSADTSETEMNTEAFF,TGCAGCGCTGACACCTCCGAGACAGAAATGAACACTGAAGCTTTCTTT
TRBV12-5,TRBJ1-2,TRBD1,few,CASGLAPGQLLSYGYTF,TGTGCTAGTGGTTTGGCCCCGGGACAGTTACTTTCCTATGGCTACACCTTC
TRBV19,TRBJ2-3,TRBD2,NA,CASSIAWLAGGADTQYF,TGTGCCAGTAGTATAGCATGGTTGGCGGGAGGCGCAGATACGCAGTATTTT
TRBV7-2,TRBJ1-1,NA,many,CASSVIEATEAFF,TGTGCCAGCAGCGTAATAGAAGCCACTGAAGCTTTCTTT
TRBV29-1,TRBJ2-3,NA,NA,CSVAGRITDTQYF,TGCAGCGTTGCCGGCAGAATCACAGATACGCAGTATTTT
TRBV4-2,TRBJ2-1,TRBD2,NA,CASSPGLAGGIEQFF,TGTGCCAGCAGCCCGGGACTAGCGGGGGGCATTGAGCAGTTCTTC
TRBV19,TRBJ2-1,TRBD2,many,CASSIEKTSGGYNEQFF,TGTGCCAGTAGTATCGAAAAGACTAGCGGGGGGTACAATGAGCAGTTCTTC
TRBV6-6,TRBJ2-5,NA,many,CASSDAPDWGEDTQYF,TGTGCCAGCAGTGATGCACCGGACTGGGGGGAGGACACCCAGTACTTT
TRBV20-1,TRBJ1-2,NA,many,CSARNSVATGYTF,TGCAGTGCTAGAAACTCAGTCGCTACAGGCTACACCTTC
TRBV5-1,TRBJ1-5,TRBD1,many,CASSADREVDSNQPQHF,TGCGCCAGCAGCGCGGACAGGGAGGTCGATAGCAATCAGCCCCAGCATTTT
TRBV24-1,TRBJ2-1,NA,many,CATSDSSGVSSYNEQFF,TGTGCCACCAGTGATTCCTCCGGGGTCAGCTCCTACAATGAGCAGTTCTTC
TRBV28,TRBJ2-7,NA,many,CASNGGDYEQYF,TGTGCCAGCAACGGGGGCGACTACGAGCAGTACTTC
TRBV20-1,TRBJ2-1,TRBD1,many,CSASPTGVEFF,TGCAGTGCTAGCCCGACAGGGGTTGAGTTCTTC
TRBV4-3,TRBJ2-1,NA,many,CASSQDPDNNEQFF,TGCGCCAGCAGCCAAGACCCAGATAACAATGAGCAGTTCTTC
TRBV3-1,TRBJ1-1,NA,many,CASSQQGGITEAFF,TGTGCCAGCAGCCAACAGGGAGGGATAACTGAAGCTTTCTTT
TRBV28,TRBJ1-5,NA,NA,CASSLRDSNQPQHF,TGTGCCAGCAGTTTAAGGGATAGCAATCAGCCCCAGCATTTT
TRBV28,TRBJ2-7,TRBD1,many,CASSEWTGRFNEQYF,TGTGCCAGCAGCGAATGGACAGGGCGCTTTAACGAGCAGTACTTC
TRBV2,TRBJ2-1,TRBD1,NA,CASLPRQGVSEQFF,TGTGCCAGCTTGCCCCGACAGGGAGTGAGTGAGCAGTTCTTC
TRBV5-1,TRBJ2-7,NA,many,CASSLDTGTFYEQYF,TGCGCCAGCAGCTTGGATACAGGGACTTTCTACGAGCAGTACTTC
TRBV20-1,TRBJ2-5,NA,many,CSARGWGVGETQYF,TGCAGTGCTAGAGGATGGGGGGTCGGAGAGACCCAGTACTTC
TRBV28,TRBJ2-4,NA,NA,CASSLTGAKNIQYF,TGTGCCAGCAGTTTAACCGGGGCCAAAAACATTCAGTACTTC
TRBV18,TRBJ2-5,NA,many,CASSPRQYQETQYF,TGTGCCAGCTCACCCCGACAGTACCAAGAGACCCAGTACTTC
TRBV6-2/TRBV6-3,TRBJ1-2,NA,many,CASSYSFVLGVGYTF,TGTGCCAGCAGTTACTCGTTTGTTCTCGGGGTTGGCTACACCTTC
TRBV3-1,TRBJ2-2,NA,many,CASSQRGPVTGELFF,TGTGCCAGCAGCCAGAGGGGACCCGTCACCGGGGAGCTGTTTTTT
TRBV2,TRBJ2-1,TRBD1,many,CARGQGYEQFF,TGTGCCAGGGGACAGGGCTATGAGCAGTTCTTC
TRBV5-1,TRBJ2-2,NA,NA,CASRTGPTDTGELFF,TGCGCCAGCCGGACGGGACCGACGGACACCGGGGAGCTGTTTTTT